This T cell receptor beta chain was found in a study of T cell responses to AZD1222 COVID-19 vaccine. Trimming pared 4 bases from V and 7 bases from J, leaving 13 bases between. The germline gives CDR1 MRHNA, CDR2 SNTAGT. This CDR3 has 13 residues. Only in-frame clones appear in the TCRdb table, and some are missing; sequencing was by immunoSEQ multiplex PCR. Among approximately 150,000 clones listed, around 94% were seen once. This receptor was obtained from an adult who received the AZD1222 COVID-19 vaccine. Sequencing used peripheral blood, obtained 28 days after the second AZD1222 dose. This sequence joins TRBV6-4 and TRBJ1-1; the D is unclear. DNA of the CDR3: TGTGCCAGCAGTGCCCAAGGTGTGGGTGAAGCTTTCTTT. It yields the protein CASSAQGVGEAFF.